The next 14 T cell receptor beta chains were all read from a single sample in a study of T cell changes during pregnancy in multiple sclerosis. The data were produced by immunoSEQ multiplex PCR, yet TCRdb's version contains in-frame clones alone and is incomplete. The table lists about 20,000 clones, 88% of them singletons. This specimen consisted of CD8+ T cells from peripheral blood mononuclear cells, obtained in the third trimester of pregnancy. The receptors come from a female donor in good health, enrolled as a control in a pregnancy study.

The gene calls are TRBV18 and TRBJ1-5; the D gene is possibly TRBD1 (5 bases). There are 15 residues in the CDR3. Trimming took off 4 bases at V and 3 bases at J, with 13 bases between the two ends. The germline CDR1 and CDR2 sequences are KGHSH and LQKENI. The DNA of the CDR3 is TGTGCCAGCTCACTAGGGGCAGGGAACAATCAGCCCCAGCATTTT. It encodes CASSLGAGNNQPQHF.

The rearrangement links TRBV15 to TRBJ2-1, with D tentatively TRBD1 (5 bases). Trimming pared 3 bases from V and 0 bases from J, leaving 15 bases between. Germline V gene sequence: CDR1 LNHNV, CDR2 YYDKDF (reference sequence). This CDR3 spans 17 amino acids. CDR3 sequence reads: CATSSRVRPSSYNEQFF. As DNA, the CDR3 is TGTGCCACCAGCAGCAGGGTTCGGCCAAGCTCCTACAATGAGCAGTTCTTC.

The chain employs TRBV25-1 and TRBJ2-1; TRBD2 matches at 8 bases. From germline, CDR1 is MGHDK and CDR2 SYGVNS. The CDR3 is 13 amino acids. The V segment lost 8 bases and the J segment 9 bases; nucleotides outside the gene matches: 9. The CDR3 DNA sequence: TGTGCCAGCGCAACGGGGGGGCCGGGTGAGCAGTTCTTC. This translates into CASATGGPGEQFF.

CDR3 sequence (DNA): TGTGCCAGCAGCACCCGACTAGCGGGGGGGCCGAGGAATGAGCAGTTCTTC. This gives the protein CASSTRLAGGPRNEQFF. The J gene is TRBJ2-1, the V gene TRBV13; 14 nucleotides match TRBD2. This CDR3 comprises 17 residues. CDR1 PRHDT and CDR2 FYEKMQ come from the germline V gene (reference sequence). V shed 5 bases and J 7 bases; nucleotides not matched to a gene: 10.

This clone was detected only a few times. J is TRBJ2-3 and V is TRBV9; 8 nucleotides match TRBD1. Germline V gives CDR1 SGDLS, CDR2 YYNGEE. The CDR3 has 17 amino acids. Trimming took 3 bases from V and 2 from J; bases not matched to a gene: 11. For the CDR3, the DNA is TGTGCCAGCAGCGCGAGGATCGGGACAGGAATCACAGATACGCAGTATTTT. Its protein product is CASSARIGTGITDTQYF.

The chain has TRBV9 and TRBJ2-1; 11 nucleotides align to TRBD2. CDR3 length: 15 amino acids. CDR1 is SGDLS, CDR2 YYNGEE, per germline. Trimming took 3 bases from V and 4 from J; bases not matched to a gene: 3. This chain's CDR3 is CASSEGLAEYNEQFF. CDR3 nucleotide sequence: TGTGCCAGCAGCGAGGGACTAGCGGAATACAATGAGCAGTTCTTC. Supplemented by reference TRBV9 and TRBJ2-1, the full variable domain reads DSGVTQTPKHLITATGQRVTLRCSPRSGDLSVYWYQQSLDQGLQFLIQYYNGEERAKGNILERFSAQQFPDLHSELNLSSLELGDSALYFCASSEGLAEYNEQFFGPGTRLTVL.

This chain connects TRBV4-1 to TRBJ2-3, with 8 bases identical to TRBD2. This CDR3 comprises 15 residues. With 0 bases clipped from V and 7 bases from J, the junction kept 6 bases outside the gene matches. In germline, CDR1 is MGHRA, CDR2 YSYEKL. The CDR3 DNA reads as TGCGCCAGCAGCCAAGATAGCGGGACCGATAATACGCAGTATTTT. Its translation is CASSQDSGTDNTQYF.

The rearrangement links TRBV2 to TRBJ2-7; TRBD1 matches 9 bases. Germline V gene data show CDR1 as SNHLY and CDR2 as FYNNEI. The CDR3 spans 14 residues. Unmatched junction bases numbered 8, after V lost 6 bases and J lost 5 bases. The DNA for the CDR3 is TGTGCCAGCAGCGCCCGGGACAGGGTCGACGAGCAGTACTTC. It is translated as CASSARDRVDEQYF.

The chain employs TRBV7-8 and TRBJ2-7; possible D gene TRBD1, 5 bases. Germline V gene sequence: CDR1 SGHVS, CDR2 FQNEAQ. This CDR3 has 18 residues. V gave up 5 bases and J gave up 5 bases, with 28 bases separating them. The CDR3 DNA follows: TGTGCCAGCAGCCTCCACCTACCCCCACAGGTCGTGATGCACGAGCAGTACTTC. Protein sequence: CASSLHLPPQVVMHEQYF.

This chain connects TRBV7-6 to TRBJ2-2; 13 nucleotides align to TRBD2. The V gene's germline CDR1 is SGHVS and CDR2 FNYEAQ. This CDR3 region has 18 residues. V lost 3 bases and J lost 3; bases outside the gene matches: 7. CDR3 nucleotides: TGTGCCAGCAGCTTCGCCGGACTAGCGGGAGATGACACCGGGGAGCTGTTTTTT. Translating gives CASSFAGLAGDDTGELFF.

The rearrangement uses TRBV4-1 and TRBJ2-1, with D maybe TRBD1 (5 bases). In germline, CDR1 is MGHRA, CDR2 YSYEKL. Trimming took off 3 bases at V and 10 bases at J, with 7 bases between the two ends. The CDR3 is 11 residues long. For the CDR3, the DNA is TGCGCCAGCAGCCAGACAGAGGAGCAGTTCTTC. Protein product: CASSQTEEQFF.

V is TRBV7-9 and J is TRBJ2-5, with a weak D call TRBD1 (5 bases). The V and J ends lost 3 bases and 2 bases respectively, with 10 bases between them. The CDR3 sequence is 14 residues long. Germline CDR1 SEHNR, CDR2 FQNEAQ (reference sequence). CDR3 sequence: CASSLVDSQETQYF. CDR3 DNA sequence: TGTGCCAGCAGCTTGGTCGACAGTCAAGAGACCCAGTACTTC.

This clone turned up a few times. This sequence joins TRBV6-5 and TRBJ1-1, with TRBD1 as a possible D gene (5 bases). The ends were cut back, 5 bases at V and 4 bases at J, with 8 bases in the middle. The CDR3 loop spans 12 amino acids. In germline, CDR1 is MNHEY, CDR2 SVGAGI. The chain's CDR3 is CASSQRGTEAFF. As DNA, the CDR3 is TGTGCCAGCAGTCAAAGGGGCACTGAAGCTTTCTTT.

This clone showed up just once. This chain links TRBV2 with TRBJ1-1; 7 bases line up with TRBD1. V was clipped by 6 bases and J by 4 bases; unmatched bases: 5. There are 13 residues in the CDR3. CDR1 and CDR2 (germline): SNHLY, FYNNEI. Written as DNA, the CDR3 is TGTGCCAGCAGACGAACAGGGGCCACTGAAGCTTTCTTT. This codes for CASRRTGATEAFF.